The clone carrying this T cell receptor (beta chain) was recorded a few times. Germline CDR1 SGHTA, CDR2 FQGNSA. V was clipped by 2 bases and J by 1 base; unmatched bases: 3. This CDR3 comprises 17 residues. This sample was included in a study of blood T cells in healthy people across ages. PCR was performed a second time for about 6 to 12 cycles using a sample-barcoded 5' primer and a J-beta primer mix. MiXCR, run by TCRdb on the 5' RACE reads, gives a single entry per CDR3 protein. This table holds roughly 900,000 distinct CDR3 sequences, 29% found once. This receptor was obtained from an elderly woman in good health. The V gene is TRBV7-2, the J gene TRBJ2-2, with 11 positions matching TRBD2. The sample consisted of blood. CDR3 amino acids: CASSLLAGGLNTGELFF. The CDR3, as DNA: TGTGCCAGCAGCTTACTAGCGGGGGGCCTGAACACCGGGGAGCTGTTTTTT.